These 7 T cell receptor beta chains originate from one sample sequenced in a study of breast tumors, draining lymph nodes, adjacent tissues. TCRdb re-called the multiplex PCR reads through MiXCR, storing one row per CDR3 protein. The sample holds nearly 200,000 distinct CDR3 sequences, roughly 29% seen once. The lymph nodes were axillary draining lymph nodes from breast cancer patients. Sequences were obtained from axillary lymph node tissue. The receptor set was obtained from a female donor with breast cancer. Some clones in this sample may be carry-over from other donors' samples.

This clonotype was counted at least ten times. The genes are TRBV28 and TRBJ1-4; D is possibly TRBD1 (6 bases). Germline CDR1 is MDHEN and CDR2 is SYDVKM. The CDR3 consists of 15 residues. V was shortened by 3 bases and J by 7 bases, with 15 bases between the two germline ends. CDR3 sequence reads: CASSLRGGGGEKLFF. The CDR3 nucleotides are TGTGCCAGCAGTTTGAGAGGGGGGGGAGGTGAAAAACTGTTTTTT.

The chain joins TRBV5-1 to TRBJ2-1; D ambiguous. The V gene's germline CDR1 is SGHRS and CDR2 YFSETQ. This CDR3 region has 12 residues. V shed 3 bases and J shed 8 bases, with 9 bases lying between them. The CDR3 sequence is CASSSMADEQFF. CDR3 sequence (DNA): TGCGCCAGCAGCTCTATGGCCGATGAGCAGTTCTTC.

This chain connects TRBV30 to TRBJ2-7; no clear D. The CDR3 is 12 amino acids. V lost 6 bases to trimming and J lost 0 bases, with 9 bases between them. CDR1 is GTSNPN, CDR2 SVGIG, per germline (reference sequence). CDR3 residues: CACVPGSYEQYF. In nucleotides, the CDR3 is TGTGCCTGTGTTCCCGGCTCCTACGAGCAGTACTTC.

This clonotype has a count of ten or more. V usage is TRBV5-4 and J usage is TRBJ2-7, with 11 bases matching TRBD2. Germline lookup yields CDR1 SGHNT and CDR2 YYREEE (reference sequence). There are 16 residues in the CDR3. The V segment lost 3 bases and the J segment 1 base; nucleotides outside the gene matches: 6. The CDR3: CASSSQLAGVSYEQYF. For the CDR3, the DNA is TGTGCCAGCAGCTCTCAACTAGCGGGAGTTTCCTACGAGCAGTACTTC.

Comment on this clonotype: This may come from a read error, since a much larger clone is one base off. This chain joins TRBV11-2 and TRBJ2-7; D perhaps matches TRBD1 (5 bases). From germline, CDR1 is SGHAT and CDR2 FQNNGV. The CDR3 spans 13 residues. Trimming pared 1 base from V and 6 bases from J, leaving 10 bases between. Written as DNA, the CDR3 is TGTGCCAGCAGCTTAGTTGGGGCCTCCGAGCAGTACTTC. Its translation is CASSLVGASEQYF.

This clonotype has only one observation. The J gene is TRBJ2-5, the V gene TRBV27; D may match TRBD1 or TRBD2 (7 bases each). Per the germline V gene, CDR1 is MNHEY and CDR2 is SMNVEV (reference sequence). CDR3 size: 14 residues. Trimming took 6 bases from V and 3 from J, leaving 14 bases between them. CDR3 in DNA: TGTGCCAGCAGGGGGACAGCGGGAAAAGAGACCCAGTACTTC. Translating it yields CASRGTAGKETQYF.

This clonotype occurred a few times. The CDR3 region is CASSMGNTEAFF. The CDR3, as DNA: TGTGCCAGCAGTATGGGGAACACTGAAGCTTTCTTT. This chain links TRBV6-6 with TRBJ1-1; D remains ambiguous. Trimming stripped 5 bases from V and 1 base from J, with 5 bases between. There are 12 residues in the CDR3. Germline V gene lookup returns CDR1 MNHNY and CDR2 SVGAGI (reference sequence).